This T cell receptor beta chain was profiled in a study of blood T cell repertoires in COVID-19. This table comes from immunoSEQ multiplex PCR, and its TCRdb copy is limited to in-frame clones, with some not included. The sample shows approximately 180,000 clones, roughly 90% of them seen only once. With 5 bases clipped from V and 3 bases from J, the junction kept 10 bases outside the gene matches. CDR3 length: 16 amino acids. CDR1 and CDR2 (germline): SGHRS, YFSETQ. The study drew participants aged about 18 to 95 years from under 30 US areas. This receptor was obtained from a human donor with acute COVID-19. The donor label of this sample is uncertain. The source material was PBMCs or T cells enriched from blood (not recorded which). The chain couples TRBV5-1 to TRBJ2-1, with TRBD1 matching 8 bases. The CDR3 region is CASSSGQGRDYNEQFF. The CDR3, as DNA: TGCGCCAGCAGTTCAGGACAGGGTAGGGACTACAATGAGCAGTTCTTC. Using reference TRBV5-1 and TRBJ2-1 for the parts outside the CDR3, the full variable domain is KAGVTQTPRYLIKTRGQQVTLSCSPISGHRSVSWYQQTPGQGLQFLFEYFSETQRNKGNFPGRFSGRQFSNSRSEMNVSTLELGDSALYLCASSSGQGRDYNEQFFGPGTRLTVL.